Detailed here is one TCR beta chain. Profiling relied on immunoSEQ multiplex PCR, and the TCRdb table lists in-frame clones only, not all of them. The sample includes around 280,000 clones, around 89% of them seen just once. Trimming left V 7 bases short and J 6 bases short, with 8 bases between. The CDR3 runs to 11 residues. CDR1 and CDR2 from the germline V gene are MGHDK and SYGVNS. This entry belongs to a study of blood T cell repertoires in COVID-19. Study-level information: Acute and convalescent COVID-19 samples came from the United States, Italy and Spain. PBMCs, B-cell-depleted T cells, or T cells were the source of the cDNA or gDNA that made up the material.

Adults between about 18 and 89 years of age took part from approximately 24 US areas. Grouping used clinical history reported by participants in a survey and questionnaire. The clonotype was recovered from a woman aged 18 to 35 with acute COVID-19. V and J are TRBV25-1 and TRBJ2-3; TRBD1 might be the D (6 bases). The material sequenced was PBMCs or T cells enriched from blood (not recorded which). CDR3 sequence: CASIQGDTQYF. CDR3 DNA sequence: TGTGCCAGCATTCAGGGGGATACGCAGTATTTT.